This TCR beta chain was identified in a study of vaccination effects on CD4 cells after COVID-19. Within the ViraFEST assay, antigen-specific CD4+ T cells underwent expansion with viral peptide pools prior to sequencing. Culturing for approximately 10 days preceded CD4+ T cell isolation. Absence of prior SARS-CoV-2 infection characterized the vaccine recipients, who showed negative nucleocapsid antibodies. The authors replaced half the medium with IL-2 medium on days 3 and 7. The CDR3 has 16 residues. The V gene end was trimmed by 1 base and the J gene end by 6 bases; junction bases not matched to a gene: 6. The germline V gene encodes CDR1 LNHNV and CDR2 YYDKDF (reference sequence). Whole-study results and caveats: Infection-derived and vaccine-derived clones contracted markedly late after vaccination.

Concerning this clone itself: What it recognizes is unknown.

Sequenced by immunoSEQ multiplex PCR; TCRdb stores in-frame clones only, minus some. The sample yields tens of thousands of clones, about four fifths seen once. The clonotype comes from a human donor who received a COVID-19 vaccine. The chain employs TRBV15 and TRBJ1-6; 7 bases fit TRBD1. The sequencing used CD4+ T cells from PBMCs cultured with HCoV-229E spike peptides, collected before COVID-19 vaccination. In nucleotides, the CDR3 is TGTGCCACCAGCAGAGCCCGGGACAGTTCTAATTCACCCCTCCACTTT. As protein: CATSRARDSSNSPLHF.